Below, one TCR beta chain is given with its context. The antigen is unknown. This record comes from a study of cytotoxic CD8 clonotypes in ibrutinib-treated CLL. In the study overall: The response samples were taken once patients had been treated for a median of around eleven months, range 6 to 36.

The planned depth of sequencing spanned 1 in 200,000 to 1 in 1 million T cells. TCRdb's copy holds only in-frame clones and misses some; the assay was immunoSEQ multiplex PCR. Of 15,000 to 20,000 clones listed, 64% were seen once; the top ten hold under 30%. Study-wide results and caveats: Public clonotypes, rarely seen, contracted or held steady on treatment.

This TCR was recovered from a human donor with chronic lymphocytic leukemia. This material consisted of PBMCs, taken after 12 months of ibrutinib treatment.

The CDR3 loop reads CASSLGGIAGVKSNEQFF. CDR3 nucleotides: TGTGCCAGCAGCTTAGGGGGGATAGCGGGAGTGAAGTCCAATGAGCAGTTCTTC. J is TRBJ2-1 and V is TRBV13; 9 positions match TRBD2. Per germline, CDR1 PRHDT and CDR2 FYEKMQ (reference sequence). J gave up 6 bases and V 0 bases, and 12 bases lay outside the gene matches. This CDR3 has 18 residues.